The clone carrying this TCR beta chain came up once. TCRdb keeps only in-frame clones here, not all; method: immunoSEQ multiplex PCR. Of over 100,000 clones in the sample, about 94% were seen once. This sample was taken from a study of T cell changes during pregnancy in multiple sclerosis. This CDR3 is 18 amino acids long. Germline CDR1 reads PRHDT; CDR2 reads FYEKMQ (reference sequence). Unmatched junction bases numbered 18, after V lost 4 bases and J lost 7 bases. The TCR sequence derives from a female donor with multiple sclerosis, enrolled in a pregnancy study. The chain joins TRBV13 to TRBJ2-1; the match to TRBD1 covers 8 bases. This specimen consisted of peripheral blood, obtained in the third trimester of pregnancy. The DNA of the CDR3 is TGTGCCAGCAGCTCCCAAAACTCCCGGGACAGGCGATTGAATGAGCAGTTCTTC. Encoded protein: CASSSQNSRDRRLNEQFF.